The 16 T cell receptor beta chains presented below share a single source sample, sequenced in a study of cytomegalovirus exposure and HLA in healthy donors. The PCR was carried out with 60 Vbeta primers and 13 Jbeta primers. TCRdb's table, derived via immunoSEQ multiplex PCR, lists solely in-frame clones and lacks some. Here the sample table reports roughly 220,000 clones. Specimen: PBMCs. These receptors were collected from a girl aged 2 to 10 in good health and CMV-seropositive.

CDR3 in DNA: TGCGCCAGCAGCTTAGGGGCGGAAGAGACCCAGTACTTC. Its protein product is CASSLGAEETQYF. J is TRBJ2-5 and V is TRBV5-1, with a possible D match to TRBD1 (5 bases). Germline CDR1 and CDR2: SGHRS and YFSETQ. V was trimmed by 2 bases and J by 3 bases, leaving 8 bases between them. The CDR3 loop spans 13 amino acids.

The chain has TRBV5-5 and TRBJ1-5; D is perhaps TRBD1 (5 bases). Germline CDR1 is SGHKS and CDR2 is YYEKEE (reference sequence). Trimming pared 4 bases from V and 5 bases from J, leaving 10 bases between. CDR3 length equals 13 residues. CDR3 sequence (DNA): TGTGCCAGCAGCCCGGACATGGATCAGCCCCAGCATTTT. Translation gives CASSPDMDQPQHF.

The chain recombines TRBV5-4 with TRBJ2-1, with TRBD1 matching over 7 bases. This CDR3 comprises 15 residues. The V segment lost 0 bases and the J segment 4 bases; nucleotides outside the gene matches: 4. CDR1 and CDR2 (germline): SGHNT, YYREEE (reference sequence). CDR3 loop: CASSLGGQTYNEQFF. The CDR3 nucleotides are TGTGCCAGCAGCTTGGGGGGACAGACTTACAATGAGCAGTTCTTC.

This rearrangement joins TRBV25-1 to TRBJ1-4, with TRBD1 matching 10 bases. The CDR3 is 17 residues long. V lost 6 bases and J lost 5; bases outside the gene matches: 12. Looked up from germline, CDR1 is MGHDK and CDR2 is SYGVNS. CDR3 sequence: CASRGPGQGRGNEKLFF. The CDR3 DNA sequence: TGTGCCAGCAGGGGACCGGGACAGGGGAGGGGGAATGAAAAACTGTTTTTT.

The chain carries TRBV5-1 and TRBJ2-7; 15 nucleotides agree with TRBD2. The ends lost 3 bases at V and 4 bases at J; junction bases unmatched: 5. The CDR3 is made up of 16 amino acids. The germline gives CDR1 SGHRS, CDR2 YFSETQ. This CDR3 reads CASSSGTSGRMYEQYF. The CDR3 nucleotides are TGCGCCAGCAGCTCCGGGACTAGCGGGAGGATGTACGAGCAGTACTTC.

The chain combines TRBV6-5 with TRBJ2-5, with D possibly matching TRBD2 (5 bases). Trimming left V 0 bases short and J 5 bases short, with 13 bases between. From germline, CDR1 is MNHEY and CDR2 SVGAGI. The CDR3 length is 15 residues. CDR3 loop: CASSYSTWRLETQYF. The CDR3 bases are TGTGCCAGCAGTTACTCTACGTGGAGGCTGGAGACCCAGTACTTC.

V usage is TRBV19 and J usage is TRBJ1-4, with D possibly being TRBD1 (6 bases). The germline V and J ends were trimmed by 3 bases and 0 bases, with 26 bases remaining between them. Germline CDR1 and CDR2: LNHDA and SQIVND (reference sequence). CDR3 length: 21 residues. CDR3 nucleotides: TGTGCCAGTAGTATCGGGGGGCACCAAGGACAGCTAGACCCAACTAATGAAAAACTGTTTTTT. Translation gives CASSIGGHQGQLDPTNEKLFF.

V usage is TRBV7-9 and J usage is TRBJ1-2; D is undetermined. Trimming took off 5 bases at V and 5 bases at J, with 15 bases between the two ends. The CDR3 spans 14 residues. Germline V gene sequence: CDR1 SEHNR, CDR2 FQNEAQ (reference sequence). CDR3: CASSDPGGEYGYTF. Here the CDR3 DNA reads TGTGCCAGCAGCGATCCGGGAGGAGAGTATGGCTACACCTTC. Full variable domain (remainder filled in from reference TRBV7-9 and TRBJ1-2): DTGVSQNPRHKITKRGQNVTFRCDPISEHNRLYWYRQTLGQGPEFLTYFQNEAQLEKSRLLSDRFSAERPKGSFSTLEIQRTEQGDSAMYLCASSDPGGEYGYTFGSGTRLTVV.

CDR3 sequence: CASSPNPTGITYQPQHF. CDR3 in DNA: TGTGCCAGCAGCCCCAACCCGACAGGGATTACCTATCAGCCCCAGCATTTT. This chain joins TRBV7-9 and TRBJ1-5, with 7 bases aligning to TRBD1. V shed 5 bases and J 5 bases; nucleotides not matched to a gene: 15. This CDR3 region has 17 residues. Germline loops: CDR1 SEHNR, CDR2 FQNEAQ (reference sequence).

The chain joins TRBV7-9 to TRBJ2-1; 9 nucleotides align to TRBD2. The CDR3 runs to 16 residues. V gave up 4 bases and J gave up 2 bases; unmatched junction bases: 6. Germline V CDR1 and CDR2: SEHNR, FQNEAQ (reference sequence). Here the CDR3 DNA reads TGTGCCAGCAGCTCCTTAGCGGGAGTGACCTACAATGAGCAGTTCTTC. Its translation is CASSSLAGVTYNEQFF.

The chain couples TRBV14 to TRBJ2-7; 7 bases match TRBD1. J lost 3 bases, V lost 1 base, and 6 bases had no gene match. Looked up from germline, CDR1 is SGHDN and CDR2 is FVKESK. This CDR3 region has 15 residues. The CDR3 DNA reads TGTGCCAGCAGCCAAGGACAGGGACCCTTCTACGAGCAGTACTTC. Residues: CASSQGQGPFYEQYF.

This chain uses TRBV30 with TRBJ2-1; TRBD2 is a possible D gene (5 bases). V was shortened by 5 bases and J by 6 bases, with 23 bases between the two germline ends. The CDR3 runs 16 residues. Germline-derived CDR1 and CDR2 are GTSNPN and SVGIG (reference sequence). The CDR3 nucleotides are TGTGCCTGGGAGGCGGGCCTCGTAGTGGGGTTCAATGAGCAGTTCTTC. It codes for CAWEAGLVVGFNEQFF.

The J gene is TRBJ1-3, the V gene TRBV21-1; the table's D call of TRBD1 was not tested on the DNA. TRBV21-1 is labeled a pseudogene. The CDR3 runs to 17 residues. The CDR3 sequence is CASTRGLTGDSGNTIYF. The CDR3, as DNA: TGTGCCAGCACCAGGGGCCTCACAGGGGACTCTGGAAACACCATATATTTT.

The chain is built from TRBV5-8 and TRBJ1-5; TRBD1 is a possible D gene (6 bases). The CDR3 spans 16 residues. Germline assignment: CDR1 SGHTS and CDR2 YDEGEE. Between the trimmed V and J ends, which lost 4 bases and 0 bases, there was a span of 14 bases. The CDR3 reads CASSPITGYSNQPQHF. CDR3 DNA sequence: TGTGCCAGCAGCCCGATAACAGGGTATAGCAATCAGCCCCAGCATTTT.

The chain joins TRBV7-9 to TRBJ2-7, with TRBD1 as a possible D gene (5 bases). V dropped 4 bases and J dropped 2 bases, with 15 bases sitting between them. This CDR3 has 15 residues. From germline, CDR1 is SEHNR and CDR2 FQNEAQ (reference sequence). Here the CDR3 reads CASSSVTGIPYEQYF. The CDR3 DNA reads TGTGCCAGCAGCTCGGTAACAGGTATCCCCTACGAGCAGTACTTC.

The chain joins TRBV4-2 to TRBJ2-7, with 9 bases aligning to TRBD2. The length of the CDR3 is 15 residues. Germline V gene lookup returns CDR1 LGHNA and CDR2 YNFKEQ. V lost 2 bases to trimming and J lost 6 bases; unmatched junction nucleotides: 8. The CDR3 region is CASSQRLAGEGEQYF. The DNA of the CDR3 is TGTGCCAGCAGCCAAAGATTAGCGGGAGAGGGCGAGCAGTACTTC.